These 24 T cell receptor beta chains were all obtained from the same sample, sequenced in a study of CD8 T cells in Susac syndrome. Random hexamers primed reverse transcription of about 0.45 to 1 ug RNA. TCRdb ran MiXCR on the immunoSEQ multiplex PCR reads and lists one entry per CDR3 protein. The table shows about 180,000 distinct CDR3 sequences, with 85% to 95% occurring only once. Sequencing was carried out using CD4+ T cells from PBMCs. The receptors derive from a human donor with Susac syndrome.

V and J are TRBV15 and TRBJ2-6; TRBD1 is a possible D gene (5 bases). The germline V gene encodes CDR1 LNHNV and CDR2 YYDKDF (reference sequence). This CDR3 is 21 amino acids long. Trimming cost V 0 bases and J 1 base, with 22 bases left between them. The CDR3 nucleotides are TGTGCCACCAGCAGAGATCGGTCCAGGGCCCACCGTACTTCTGGGGCCAACGTCCTGACTTTC. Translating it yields CATSRDRSRAHRTSGANVLTF.

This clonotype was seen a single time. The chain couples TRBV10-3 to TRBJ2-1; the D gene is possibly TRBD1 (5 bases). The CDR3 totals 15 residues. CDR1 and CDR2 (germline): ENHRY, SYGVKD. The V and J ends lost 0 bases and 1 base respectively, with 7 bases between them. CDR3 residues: CAISESTGSYNEQFF. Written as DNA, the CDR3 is TGTGCCATCAGTGAGTCCACAGGTTCCTACAATGAGCAGTTCTTC.

The CDR3 spells CASTRGPAGSPLHF. The CDR3 nucleotides are TGTGCCAGCACGAGGGGGCCGGCGGGTTCACCCCTCCACTTT. The J gene is TRBJ1-6, the V gene TRBV2, with 7 bases matching TRBD1. The CDR3 spans 14 residues. Germline CDR1 reads SNHLY; CDR2 reads FYNNEI. V was pared by 7 bases and J by 9 bases, with 9 bases of the junction left unmatched.

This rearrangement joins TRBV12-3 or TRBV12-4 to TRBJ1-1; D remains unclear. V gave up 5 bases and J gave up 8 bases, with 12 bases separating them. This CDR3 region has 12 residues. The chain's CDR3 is CASSLKLAEAFF. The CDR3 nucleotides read TGTGCCAGCAGTCTGAAATTAGCGGAAGCTTTCTTT.

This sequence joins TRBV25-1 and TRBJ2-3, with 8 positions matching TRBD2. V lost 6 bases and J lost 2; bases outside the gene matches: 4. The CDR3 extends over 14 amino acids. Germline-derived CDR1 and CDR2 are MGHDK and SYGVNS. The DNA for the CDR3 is TGTGCCAGCAGCGTAGCGGGGACCACAGATACGCAGTATTTT. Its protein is CASSVAGTTDTQYF.

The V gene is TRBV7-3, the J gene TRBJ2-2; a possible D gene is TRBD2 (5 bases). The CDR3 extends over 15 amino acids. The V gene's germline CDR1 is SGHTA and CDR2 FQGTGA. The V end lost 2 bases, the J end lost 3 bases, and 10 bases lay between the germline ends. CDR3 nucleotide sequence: TGTGCCAGCAGCTTACGGACTGATGACACCGGGGAGCTGTTTTTT. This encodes CASSLRTDDTGELFF.

The CDR3 is CASSLSPGAPGANVLTF. As DNA, the CDR3 is TGTGCCAGCAGCTTAAGTCCGGGGGCGCCCGGGGCCAACGTCCTGACTTTC. V is TRBV7-3 and J is TRBJ2-6, with D tentatively TRBD1 or TRBD2 (6 bases each). This CDR3 has 17 amino acids. The germline V and J ends were trimmed by 1 base and 4 bases, with 14 bases remaining between them. Germline V lookup: CDR1 SGHTA, CDR2 FQGTGA.

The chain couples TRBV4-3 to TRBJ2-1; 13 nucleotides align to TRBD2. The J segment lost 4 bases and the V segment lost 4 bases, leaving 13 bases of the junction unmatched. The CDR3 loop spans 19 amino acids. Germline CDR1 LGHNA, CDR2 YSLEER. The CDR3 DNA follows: TGCGCCAGCAGCCGCTGGACTAGCGGGAGATCTAGGAGGTACAATGAGCAGTTCTTC. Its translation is CASSRWTSGRSRRYNEQFF.

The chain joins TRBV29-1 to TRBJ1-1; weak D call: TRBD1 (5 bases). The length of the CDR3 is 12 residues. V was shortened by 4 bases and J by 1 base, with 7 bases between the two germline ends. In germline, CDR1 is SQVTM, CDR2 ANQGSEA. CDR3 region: CSVGGWNTEAFF. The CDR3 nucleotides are TGCAGCGTTGGGGGCTGGAACACTGAAGCTTTCTTT.

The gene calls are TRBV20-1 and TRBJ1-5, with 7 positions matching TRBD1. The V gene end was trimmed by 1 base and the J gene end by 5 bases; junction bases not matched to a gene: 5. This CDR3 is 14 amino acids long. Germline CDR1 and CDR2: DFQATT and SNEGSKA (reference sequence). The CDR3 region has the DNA TGCAGTGCTAGAGTTACAGGGGAATATCAGCCCCAGCATTTT. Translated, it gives CSARVTGEYQPQHF.

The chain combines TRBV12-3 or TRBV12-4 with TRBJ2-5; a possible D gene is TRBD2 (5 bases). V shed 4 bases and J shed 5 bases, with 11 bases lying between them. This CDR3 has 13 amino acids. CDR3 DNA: TGTGCCAGCAGTTACGGGGTTCGTGAGACCCAGTACTTC. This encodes CASSYGVRETQYF.

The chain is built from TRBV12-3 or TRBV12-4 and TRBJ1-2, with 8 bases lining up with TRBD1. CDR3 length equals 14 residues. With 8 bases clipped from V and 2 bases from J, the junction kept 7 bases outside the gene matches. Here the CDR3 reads CASYKGQENYGYTF. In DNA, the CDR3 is TGTGCCAGCTATAAGGGACAGGAAAACTATGGCTACACCTTC.

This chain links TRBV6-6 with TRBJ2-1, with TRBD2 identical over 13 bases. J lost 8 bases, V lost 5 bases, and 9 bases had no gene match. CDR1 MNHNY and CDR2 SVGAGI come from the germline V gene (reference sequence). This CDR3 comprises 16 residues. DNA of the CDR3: TGTGCCAGCAGTCACAGACTAGCGGGAGGTTTGCATGAGCAGTTCTTC. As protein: CASSHRLAGGLHEQFF.

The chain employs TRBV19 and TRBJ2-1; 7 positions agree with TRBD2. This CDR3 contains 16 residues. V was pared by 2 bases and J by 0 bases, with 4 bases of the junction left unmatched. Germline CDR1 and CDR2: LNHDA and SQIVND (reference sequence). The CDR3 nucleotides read TGTGCCAGTAGTATACGCGGGAGAGCCTCCTACAATGAGCAGTTCTTC. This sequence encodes CASSIRGRASYNEQFF.

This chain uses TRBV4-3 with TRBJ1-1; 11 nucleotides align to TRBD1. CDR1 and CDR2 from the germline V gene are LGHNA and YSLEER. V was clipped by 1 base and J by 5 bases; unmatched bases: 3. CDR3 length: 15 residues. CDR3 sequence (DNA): TGCGCCAGCAGCCAAGCCGGGACAGGGGGGACTGAAGCTTTCTTT. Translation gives CASSQAGTGGTEAFF.

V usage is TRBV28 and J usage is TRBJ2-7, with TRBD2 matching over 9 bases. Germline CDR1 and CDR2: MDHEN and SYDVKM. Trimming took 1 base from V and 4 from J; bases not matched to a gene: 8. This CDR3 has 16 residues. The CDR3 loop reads CASSLSRASGKYEQYF. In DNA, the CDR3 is TGTGCCAGCAGTTTATCCAGAGCTAGCGGGAAGTACGAGCAGTACTTC.

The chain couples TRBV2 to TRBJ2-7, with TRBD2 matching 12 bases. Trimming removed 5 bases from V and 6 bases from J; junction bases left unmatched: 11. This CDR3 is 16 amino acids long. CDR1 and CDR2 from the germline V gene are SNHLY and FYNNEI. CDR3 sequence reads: CASSWGLAGPVAEQYF. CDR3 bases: TGTGCCAGCAGTTGGGGACTAGCGGGCCCCGTCGCCGAGCAGTACTTC.

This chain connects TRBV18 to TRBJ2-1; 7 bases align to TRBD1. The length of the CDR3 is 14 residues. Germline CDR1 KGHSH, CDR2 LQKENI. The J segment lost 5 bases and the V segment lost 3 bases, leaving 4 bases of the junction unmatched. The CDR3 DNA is TGTGCCAGCTCACCCGGGACAGCAGACAATGAGCAGTTCTTC. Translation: CASSPGTADNEQFF.

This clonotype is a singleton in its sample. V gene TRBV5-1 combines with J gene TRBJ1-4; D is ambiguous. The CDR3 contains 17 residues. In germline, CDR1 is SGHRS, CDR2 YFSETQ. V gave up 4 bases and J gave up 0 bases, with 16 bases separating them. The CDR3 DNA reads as TGCGCCAGCAGCCTAACACTCACCTCTGCAACTAATGAAAAACTGTTTTTT. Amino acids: CASSLTLTSATNEKLFF.

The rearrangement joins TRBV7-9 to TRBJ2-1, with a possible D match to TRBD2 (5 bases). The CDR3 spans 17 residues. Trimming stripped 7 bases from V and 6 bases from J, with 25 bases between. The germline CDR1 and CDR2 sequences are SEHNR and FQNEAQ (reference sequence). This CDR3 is CASTSPGYAGMVNEQFF. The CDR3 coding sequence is TGTGCCAGCACCTCTCCGGGATACGCCGGGATGGTCAATGAGCAGTTCTTC.

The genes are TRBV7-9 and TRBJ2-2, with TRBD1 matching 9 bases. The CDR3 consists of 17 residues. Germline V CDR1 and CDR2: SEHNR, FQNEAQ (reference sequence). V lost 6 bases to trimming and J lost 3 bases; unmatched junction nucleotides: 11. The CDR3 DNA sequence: TGTGCCAGCAGACTGGACAGGGGAAAACTTGACACCGGGGAGCTGTTTTTT. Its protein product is CASRLDRGKLDTGELFF.

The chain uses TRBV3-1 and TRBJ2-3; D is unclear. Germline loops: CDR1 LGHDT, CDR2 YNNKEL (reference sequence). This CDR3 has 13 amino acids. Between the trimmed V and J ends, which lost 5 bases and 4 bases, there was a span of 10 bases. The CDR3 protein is CASSYAPPDTQYF. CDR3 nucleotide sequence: TGTGCCAGCAGCTATGCTCCTCCAGATACGCAGTATTTT.

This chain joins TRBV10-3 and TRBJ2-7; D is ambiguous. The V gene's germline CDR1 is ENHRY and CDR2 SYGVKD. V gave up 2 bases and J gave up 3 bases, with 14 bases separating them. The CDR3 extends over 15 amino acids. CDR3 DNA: TGTGCCATCAGTGAGGATAGTAGAGTTTACTACGAGCAGTACTTC. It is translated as CAISEDSRVYYEQYF.

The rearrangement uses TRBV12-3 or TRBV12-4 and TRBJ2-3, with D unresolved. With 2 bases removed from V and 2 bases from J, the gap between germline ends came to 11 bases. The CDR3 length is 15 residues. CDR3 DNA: TGTGCCAGCAGTTTAAGATTTTTGGTCACAGATACGCAGTATTTT. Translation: CASSLRFLVTDTQYF.